This TCR beta chain was observed in a study of blood T cell repertoires in COVID-19. The wider study: COVID-19 samples collected from the United States, Italy and Spain covered acute and convalescent phases. From T cells, B-cell-depleted T cells, or PBMCs came the material, which was cDNA or gDNA.

Germline V gives CDR1 DFQATT, CDR2 SNEGSKA (reference sequence). V gave up 4 bases and J gave up 10 bases, with 13 bases separating them. There are 11 residues in the CDR3. Per the original data handling: Quantification of nucleated cells was approximated via reference gene primer amplification. TCRdb's copy holds only in-frame clones and misses some; the assay was immunoSEQ multiplex PCR. D and trimming were read from the DNA, whereas the V and J calls and clone size are those reported in that table. Of approximately 68,000 clones listed, 82% are singletons. The clonotype originates from an older man with active COVID-19. The J gene is TRBJ1-1, the V gene TRBV20-1; D gene unclear. The sample taken for sequencing was peripheral blood. CDR3 protein: CSAKGPGGAFF. CDR3 nucleotide sequence: TGCAGTGCTAAGGGCCCGGGAGGAGCTTTCTTT.